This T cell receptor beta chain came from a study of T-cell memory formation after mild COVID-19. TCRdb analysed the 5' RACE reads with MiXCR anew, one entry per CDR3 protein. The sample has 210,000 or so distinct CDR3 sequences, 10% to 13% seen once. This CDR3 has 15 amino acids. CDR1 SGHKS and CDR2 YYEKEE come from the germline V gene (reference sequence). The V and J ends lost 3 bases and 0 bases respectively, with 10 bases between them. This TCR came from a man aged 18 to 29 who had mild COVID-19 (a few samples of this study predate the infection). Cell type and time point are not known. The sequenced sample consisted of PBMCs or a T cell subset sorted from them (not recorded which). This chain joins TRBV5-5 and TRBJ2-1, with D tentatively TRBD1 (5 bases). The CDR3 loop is CASSSRQSSYNEQFF. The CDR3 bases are TGTGCCAGCAGCTCCAGACAGAGCTCCTACAATGAGCAGTTCTTC.